These 3 T cell receptor beta chains share one sample of origin, sequenced in a study of blood T cell repertoires in COVID-19 (dated by TCRdb to 2018 to 2020). The protocol used for the library was the immunoSEQ multiplex PCR assay. TCRdb retrieved this table from immuneACCESS and kept in-frame rearrangements only. Not all clones are present; in checked studies, unresolved V genes account for under half, and no reason is known for the remainder. A total of about 170,000 clones appear in this sample, approximately 83% of them only once. Roughly 3% of the sample comes from the top ten. The sample was peripheral blood. These receptors were collected from a human donor with acute or convalescent COVID-19. The donor label of this sample is uncertain.

This sequence joins TRBV5-6 and TRBJ1-1, with 8 bases matching TRBD1. CDR3 size: 16 residues. Germline assignment: CDR1 SGHDT and CDR2 YYEEEE. V dropped 4 bases and J dropped 3; count of bases not matched to a gene: 11. CDR3 sequence reads: CASSPWAGTGYTEAFF. In DNA, the CDR3 is TGTGCCAGCAGCCCGTGGGCCGGGACAGGATACACTGAAGCTTTCTTT.

The chain uses TRBV3-1 (or the pseudogene TRBV3-2) and TRBJ2-7; 13 bases agree with TRBD2. V shed 2 bases, J shed 5 bases, and the junction held 9 bases outside the gene matches. The CDR3 has 17 amino acids. Germline CDR1 and CDR2: LGHDT and YNNKEL (reference sequence). CDR3 DNA: TGTGCCAGCAGCCAACAACTAGCGGGAGGGCCGAGGCACGAGCAGTACTTC. Its protein product is CASSQQLAGGPRHEQYF.

The chain has TRBV21-1 and TRBJ1-5; whether TRBD1, the table's D call, matches the DNA was not checked. TRBV21-1 is described as a pseudogene. This CDR3 has 17 residues. CDR3 in amino acids: CASSKAPGTGSNQPQHF. The CDR3 bases are TGTGCCAGCAGCAAAGCGCCCGGGACAGGGAGCAATCAGCCCCAGCATTTT.